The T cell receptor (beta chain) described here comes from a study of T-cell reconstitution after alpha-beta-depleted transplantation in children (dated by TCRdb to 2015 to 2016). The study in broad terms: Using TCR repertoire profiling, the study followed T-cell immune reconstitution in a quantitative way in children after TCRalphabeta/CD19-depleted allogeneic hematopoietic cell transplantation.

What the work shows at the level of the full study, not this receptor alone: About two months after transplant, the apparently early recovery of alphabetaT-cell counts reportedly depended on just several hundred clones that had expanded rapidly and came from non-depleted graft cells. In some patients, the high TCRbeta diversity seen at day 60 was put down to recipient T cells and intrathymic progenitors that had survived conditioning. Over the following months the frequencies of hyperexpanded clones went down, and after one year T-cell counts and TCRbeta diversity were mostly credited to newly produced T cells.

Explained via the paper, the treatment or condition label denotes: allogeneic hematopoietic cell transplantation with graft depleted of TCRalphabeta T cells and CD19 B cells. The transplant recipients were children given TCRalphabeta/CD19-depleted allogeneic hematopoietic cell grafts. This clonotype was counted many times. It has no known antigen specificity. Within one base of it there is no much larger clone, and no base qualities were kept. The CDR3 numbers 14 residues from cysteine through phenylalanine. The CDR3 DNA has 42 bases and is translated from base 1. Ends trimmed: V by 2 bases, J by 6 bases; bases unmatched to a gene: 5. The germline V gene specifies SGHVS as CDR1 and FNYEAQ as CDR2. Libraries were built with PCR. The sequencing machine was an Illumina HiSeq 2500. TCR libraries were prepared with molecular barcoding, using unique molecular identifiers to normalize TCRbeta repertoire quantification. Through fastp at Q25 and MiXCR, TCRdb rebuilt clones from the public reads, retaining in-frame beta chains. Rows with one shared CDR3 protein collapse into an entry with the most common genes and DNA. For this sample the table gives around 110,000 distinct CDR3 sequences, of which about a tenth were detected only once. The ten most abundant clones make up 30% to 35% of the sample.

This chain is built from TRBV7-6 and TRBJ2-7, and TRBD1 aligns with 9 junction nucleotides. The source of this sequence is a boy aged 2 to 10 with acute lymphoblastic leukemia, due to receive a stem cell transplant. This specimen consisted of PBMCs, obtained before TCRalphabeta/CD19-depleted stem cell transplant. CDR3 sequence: CASSLLQGASEQYF. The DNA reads TGTGCCAGCAGCTTACTACAGGGGGCATCCGAGCAGTACTTC.